A single sample is the source of the 20 T cell receptor beta chains below, sequenced in a study of radiation and T cells in renal cell carcinoma. The protocol was immunoSEQ multiplex PCR, while the TCRdb copy is restricted to in-frame clones and leaves out a portion. The table includes 100,000 to 150,000 clones, about four fifths detected once. This sample's time point: baseline pretreatment blood. Sample treatment: 15 Gy SBRT to primary tumor, nephrectomy 4 weeks later. This sample comprised blood, obtained from a patient whose treatment included radiotherapy and nephrectomy. The receptors originated from a woman aged 60 to 75 with renal cell carcinoma.

The rearrangement uses TRBV7-9 and TRBJ1-4, with D possibly being TRBD1 (5 bases). Germline V gene data show CDR1 as SEHNR and CDR2 as FQNEAQ (reference sequence). Trimming removed 1 base from V and 3 bases from J, with 18 bases in between. The CDR3 has 18 residues. The CDR3 sequence is CASSLVGDHVAANEKLFF. In DNA, the CDR3 is TGTGCCAGCAGCTTAGTAGGGGACCATGTGGCGGCTAATGAAAAACTGTTTTTT. The complete variable domain, with remaining parts taken from reference TRBV7-9 and TRBJ1-4, reads DTGVSQNPRHKITKRGQNVTFRCDPISEHNRLYWYRQTLGQGPEFLTYFQNEAQLEKSRLLSDRFSAERPKGSFSTLEIQRTEQGDSAMYLCASSLVGDHVAANEKLFFGSGTQLSVL.

This clone was observed a few times. The V and J genes are TRBV9 and TRBJ2-2, with D maybe TRBD1 (6 bases). CDR1 and CDR2 from the germline V gene are SGDLS and YYNGEE. Trimming cost V 4 bases and J 3 bases, with 10 bases left between them. The length of the CDR3 is 14 residues. This CDR3 is CASSIRGHTGELFF. The DNA of the CDR3 is TGTGCCAGCAGCATCAGGGGCCACACCGGGGAGCTGTTTTTT.

This clone was observed a handful of times. V usage is TRBV7-9 and J usage is TRBJ2-3; 9 bases line up with TRBD1. The V and J ends lost 5 bases and 0 bases, in that order; junction bases with no gene match: 6. Germline CDR1 and CDR2: SEHNR and FQNEAQ (reference sequence). This CDR3 has 16 amino acids. CDR3 residues: CASSHTGGPSTDTQYF. CDR3 nucleotides: TGTGCCAGCAGCCACACAGGGGGCCCTAGCACAGATACGCAGTATTTT.

The V call is TRBV7-9, the J call TRBJ2-7; weak D call: TRBD1 (5 bases). The germline gives CDR1 SEHNR, CDR2 FQNEAQ (reference sequence). Trimming left V 1 base short and J 3 bases short, with 13 bases between. The CDR3 has 15 residues. CDR3 nucleotide sequence: TGTGCCAGCAGCTTAGGACAGACGTCGGTCTACGAGCAGTACTTC. Protein product: CASSLGQTSVYEQYF.

In its sample, this clone is medium-sized. The chain employs TRBV5-4 and TRBJ1-1; D might be TRBD1 (5 bases). The CDR3 spans 17 residues. Germline V gives CDR1 SGHNT, CDR2 YYREEE (reference sequence). With 3 bases removed from V and 0 bases from J, the gap between germline ends came to 18 bases. Here the CDR3 DNA reads TGTGCCAGCAGCTATGCGCGGTCAGGGTGGATGAACACTGAAGCTTTCTTT. It yields the protein CASSYARSGWMNTEAFF.

J is TRBJ1-1 and V is TRBV7-2; tentatively, D is TRBD1 (5 bases). The length of the CDR3 is 15 residues. The V gene lost 3 bases and the J gene lost 0 bases, with 11 bases spanning the gap. The germline V gene encodes CDR1 SGHTA and CDR2 FQGNSA. In DNA, the CDR3 is TGTGCCAGCAGCTTCCCGGGGGGAATGAACACTGAAGCTTTCTTT. This encodes CASSFPGGMNTEAFF.

This clone was observed many times. This chain links TRBV9 with TRBJ1-1; unclear D gene. Germline V gene sequence: CDR1 SGDLS, CDR2 YYNGEE. The CDR3 covers 11 residues. V was shortened by 3 bases and J by 5 bases, with 5 bases between the two germline ends. The CDR3 protein is CASSGGTEAFF. The CDR3 DNA reads as TGTGCCAGCAGCGGAGGGACTGAAGCTTTCTTT.

The CDR3: CASTPGAGDTGELFF. The CDR3 DNA reads TGTGCCAGCACCCCAGGGGCGGGGGACACCGGGGAGCTGTTTTTT. The chain joins TRBV7-2 to TRBJ2-2; a possible D gene is TRBD2 (7 bases). The V gene's germline CDR1 is SGHTA and CDR2 FQGNSA. The CDR3 runs to 15 residues. Trimming cost V 7 bases and J 3 bases, with 15 bases left between them. The full variable domain, its missing parts supplied by reference TRBV7-2 and TRBJ2-2, is GAGVSQSPSNKVTEKGKDVELRCDPISGHTALYWYRQSLGQGLEFLIYFQGNSAPDKSGLPSDRFSAERTGGSVSTLTIQRTQQEDSAVYLCASTPGAGDTGELFFGEGSRLTVL.

The chain uses TRBV21-1 and TRBJ2-1. TRBV21-1 is a pseudogene locus. This CDR3 spans 13 amino acids. CDR3 nucleotide sequence: TGTGCCAGCGCCGCTAGGGTTAGCAATGAGCAGTTCTTC. It yields the protein CASAARVSNEQFF.

The rearrangement joins TRBV11-2 to TRBJ1-2; D remains ambiguous. The CDR3 covers 15 residues. The V gene's germline CDR1 is SGHAT and CDR2 FQNNGV. V gave up 0 bases and J gave up 0 bases, with 8 bases separating them. The CDR3 region has the DNA TGTGCCAGCAGCTTAGAAACAGCGGCTAACTATGGCTACACCTTC. As protein: CASSLETAANYGYTF.

The rearrangement uses TRBV5-4 and TRBJ2-7; D uncertain. The CDR3 runs 16 residues. Deletions cut 0 bases from V and 0 bases from J, with 13 bases between. Germline V gene data show CDR1 as SGHNT and CDR2 as YYREEE (reference sequence). CDR3 nucleotide sequence: TGTGCCAGCAGCTTGGCGGGCCCAGCGACCTCCTACGAGCAGTACTTC. It translates to CASSLAGPATSYEQYF.

This clone was seen a single time. The chain couples TRBV6-6 to TRBJ2-7, with D tentatively TRBD1 (6 bases). Germline-derived CDR1 and CDR2 are MNHNY and SVGAGI (reference sequence). The CDR3 consists of 14 residues. V lost 0 bases and J lost 6, with 12 bases in between. The CDR3 sequence: CASSYSNQGSEQYF. The CDR3 DNA reads TGTGCCAGCAGTTACTCGAATCAGGGGAGCGAGCAGTACTTC.

This clone occurred a few times. The chain employs TRBV19 and TRBJ1-5; D gene ambiguous. The CDR3 length is 12 residues. Germline-derived CDR1 and CDR2 are LNHDA and SQIVND (reference sequence). Trimming left V 5 bases short and J 4 bases short, with 6 bases between. CDR3 region: CASSPGNQPQHF. In DNA form, the CDR3 reads TGTGCCAGTAGTCCTGGAAATCAGCCCCAGCATTTT. Complete variable domain (other parts from reference TRBV19 and TRBJ1-5): DGGITQSPKYLFRKEGQNVTLSCEQNLNHDAMYWYRQDPGQGLRLIYYSQIVNDFQKGDIAEGYSVSREKKESFPLTVTSAQKNPTAFYLCASSPGNQPQHFGDGTRLSIL.

The gene calls are TRBV7-9 and TRBJ1-1, with a possible D match to TRBD1 (5 bases). V gave up 5 bases and J gave up 0 bases, with 22 bases separating them. CDR1 is SEHNR and CDR2 is FQNEAQ in the germline V gene (reference sequence). The CDR3 has 18 residues. CDR3 coding DNA: TGTGCCAGCAGCGGTGAGGGGCCACCCTTACTTCTGAACACTGAAGCTTTCTTT. It specifies CASSGEGPPLLLNTEAFF.

This clone was counted a few times. The chain carries TRBV5-1 and TRBJ2-7; D might be TRBD2 (7 bases). There are 15 residues in the CDR3. V lost 4 bases, J lost 6 bases, and 20 bases lay in between. CDR1 is SGHRS, CDR2 YFSETQ, per germline. Here the CDR3 reads CASSPGGGGHSEQYF. CDR3 nucleotides: TGCGCCAGCAGCCCGGGAGGCGGGGGACACTCCGAGCAGTACTTC.

J is TRBJ2-7 and V is TRBV28; 8 positions match TRBD2. V was clipped by 5 bases and J by 2 bases; unmatched bases: 8. The germline V gene has CDR1 MDHEN and CDR2 SYDVKM. The CDR3 extends over 15 amino acids. DNA of the CDR3: TGTGCCAGCAGTGGCCCCGGGACTAGACCCTACGAGCAGTACTTC. Translating it yields CASSGPGTRPYEQYF.

This chain connects TRBV7-9 to TRBJ1-1, with D uncertain. This CDR3 has 16 residues. The germline CDR1 and CDR2 sequences are SEHNR and FQNEAQ (reference sequence). V gave up 5 bases and J gave up 1 base, with 17 bases separating them. The chain's CDR3 is CASSPSAGLRNTEAFF. The CDR3 nucleotides read TGTGCCAGCAGCCCGTCGGCGGGGTTACGGAACACTGAAGCTTTCTTT.

The gene calls are TRBV6-1 and TRBJ1-2; 7 bases agree with TRBD1. Germline CDR1 MNHNS, CDR2 SASEGT. J was trimmed by 4 bases and V by 4 bases; bases with no gene match: 9. This CDR3 comprises 15 residues. CDR3 loop: CASSAKTTGRYGYTF. The CDR3 DNA sequence: TGTGCCAGCAGTGCTAAGACGACAGGGCGCTATGGCTACACCTTC.

V usage is TRBV28 and J usage is TRBJ2-5, with 12 bases matching TRBD2. Germline assignment: CDR1 MDHEN and CDR2 SYDVKM. The CDR3 spans 13 residues. After removal of 8 bases from V and 7 bases from J, the junction contained 5 bases not matched to a gene. The CDR3 spells CASLTSGRGTQYF. Here the CDR3 DNA reads TGTGCCAGCTTGACTAGCGGGAGAGGGACCCAGTACTTC.

The V gene is TRBV9, the J gene TRBJ1-3; D is ambiguous. V lost 2 bases and J lost 0, with 9 bases in between. The germline V gene encodes CDR1 SGDLS and CDR2 YYNGEE. CDR3 size: 15 residues. The CDR3 DNA is TGTGCCAGCAGCGTCCGACCGGCCTCTGGAAACACCATATATTTT. This translates into CASSVRPASGNTIYF.